Described below is a single TCR beta chain sequence and its context. These data belong to a study of pediatric ulcerative colitis. The junction had 12 bases not matched to a gene; V was cut back by 3 bases and J by 5 bases. The CDR3 has 17 residues. CDR1 MDHEN and CDR2 SYDVKM come from the germline V gene. During colonoscopy, one to two rectal pinch biopsies were collected. This was a survey-level run. Only in-frame clones appear in the TCRdb table, and some are missing; sequencing was by immunoSEQ multiplex PCR. The sample has 36,000 or so clones, 73% seen once; the top ten hold 0.65% to 0.95%. The TCR comes from a boy younger than 18 with moderate ulcerative colitis. The sequencing sample was made of gut tissue. This chain connects TRBV28 to TRBJ2-3; 9 bases line up with TRBD2. CDR3 DNA sequence: TGTGCCAGCAGTTTTCAGGGTACGCGGGGGGGCATAGATACGCAGTATTTT. Translation gives CASSFQGTRGGIDTQYF.